Listed below are T cell receptor beta chains from one sample, sequenced in a study of technical replicates of blood from a few donors. Only in-frame clones appear in the TCRdb table, and some are missing; sequencing was by immunoSEQ multiplex PCR. The data contain tens of thousands of clones, roughly 98% of them singletons. The sequenced sample was T cells isolated from PBMCs. The source is a human donor in good health. CDR3s include the opening cysteine and the closing phenylalanine or tryptophan. D genes are given only for firm matches. Part of the rows lack a size; the others show once, few, many or a class for expanded clones.

V gene: TRBV27
clone size: .
D gene: TRBD2
J gene: TRBJ2-7
CDR3 DNA: TGTGCCAGCAGTTTAAAATTACTAGCGGGAGGACTATACGAGCAGTACTTC
CDR3 protein: CASSLKLLAGGLYEQYF

V gene: TRBV11-3
clone size: .
D gene: TRBD1
J gene: TRBJ1-5
CDR3 DNA: TGTGCCAGTTACTTCGACAGGGGGAATGTTCAGCCCCAGCATTTT
CDR3 protein: CASYFDRGNVQPQHF

V gene: TRBV27
clone size: .
D gene: .
J gene: TRBJ2-7
CDR3 DNA: TGTGCCAGCAGTTCGGTCACGACGGGGTACGAGCAGTACTTC
CDR3 protein: CASSSVTTGYEQYF

V gene: TRBV29-1
clone size: .
D gene: TRBD2
J gene: TRBJ2-7
CDR3 DNA: TGCAGCGTTCGGCTAGCGGCCTACGAGCAGTACTTC
CDR3 protein: CSVRLAAYEQYF

V gene: TRBV6-5
clone size: .
D gene: TRBD1
J gene: TRBJ1-5
CDR3 DNA: TGTGCCAGCAGTTCGGGACAGGCTAGCAATCAGCCCCAGCATTTT
CDR3 protein: CASSSGQASNQPQHF

V gene: TRBV4-1
clone size: .
D gene: .
J gene: TRBJ2-5
CDR3 DNA: TGCGCCAGCAGCCAAGGAAGCGGTGAGGAGACCCAGTACTTC
CDR3 protein: CASSQGSGEETQYF

V gene: TRBV29-1
clone size: once
D gene: .
J gene: TRBJ2-1
CDR3 DNA: TGCAGCGGTACTCTAGCCTCTCCGGGGAATGAGCAGTTCTTC
CDR3 protein: CSGTLASPGNEQFF

V gene: TRBV5-6
clone size: .
D gene: TRBD2
J gene: TRBJ2-1
CDR3 DNA: TGTGCCAGCAGCTTGGTTTGGCGGGGGGGTGTCCCCTCCTACAATGAGCAGTTCTTC
CDR3 protein: CASSLVWRGGVPSYNEQFF

V gene: TRBV5-6
clone size: .
D gene: .
J gene: TRBJ2-7
CDR3 DNA: TGTGCCAGCAGCTTTTTGGCATCCTACGAGCAGTACTTC
CDR3 protein: CASSFLASYEQYF

V gene: TRBV28
clone size: once
D gene: TRBD1
J gene: TRBJ2-7
CDR3 DNA: TGTGCCAGCAGTGCATACCGGGACAGGTCCTACGAGCAGTACTTC
CDR3 protein: CASSAYRDRSYEQYF

V gene: TRBV18
clone size: .
D gene: TRBD1
J gene: TRBJ2-7
CDR3 DNA: TGTGCCAGCCGATCACAGGGGACGGCGGTCGAGCAGTACTTC
CDR3 protein: CASRSQGTAVEQYF

V gene: TRBV25-1
clone size: once
D gene: TRBD1
J gene: TRBJ2-5
CDR3 DNA: TGTGCCAGCAGTGAGGGCGCCGGGACAGGGGCAGAGACCCAGTACTTC
CDR3 protein: CASSEGAGTGAETQYF

V gene: TRBV12-5
clone size: .
D gene: TRBD2
J gene: TRBJ2-1
CDR3 DNA: TGTGCTAGTGGTTTAGCGGGAGGGCATGAGCAGTTCTTC
CDR3 protein: CASGLAGGHEQFF

V gene: TRBV27
clone size: .
D gene: .
J gene: TRBJ2-7
CDR3 DNA: TGTGCCAGTCTTCAGGGCTACGAGCAGTACTTC
CDR3 protein: CASLQGYEQYF

V gene: TRBV25-1
clone size: .
D gene: .
J gene: TRBJ1-1
CDR3 DNA: TGTGCCAGCACTAGGACAGCGAACACTGAAGCTTTCTTT
CDR3 protein: CASTRTANTEAFF

V gene: TRBV7-3
clone size: .
D gene: TRBD2
J gene: TRBJ2-3
CDR3 DNA: TGTGCCAGCAGCGCGTCGGGGGGGCGGATTCCAGATACGCAGTATTTT
CDR3 protein: CASSASGGRIPDTQYF

V gene: TRBV9
clone size: .
D gene: TRBD1
J gene: TRBJ1-4
CDR3 DNA: TGTGCCAGCAGAGCAGACAGGGGGCCTAATGAAAAACTGTTTTTT
CDR3 protein: CASRADRGPNEKLFF

V gene: TRBV19
clone size: .
D gene: TRBD1
J gene: TRBJ1-2
CDR3 DNA: TGTGCCAGTAGTGCTAAGACAGGGGTTCCTGGCTACACCTTC
CDR3 protein: CASSAKTGVPGYTF

V gene: TRBV4-1
clone size: .
D gene: .
J gene: TRBJ1-2
CDR3 DNA: TGCGCCAGCAGCCGACCTACAGGGATGGACGGCTACACCTTC
CDR3 protein: CASSRPTGMDGYTF

V gene: TRBV19
clone size: .
D gene: TRBD1
J gene: TRBJ1-5
CDR3 DNA: TGTGCCAGTAGGAATGACAGGGGGAATCAGCCCCAGCATTTT
CDR3 protein: CASRNDRGNQPQHF

V gene: TRBV6-1
clone size: .
D gene: .
J gene: TRBJ2-5
CDR3 DNA: TGTGCCAGCTTCCTTGTAGAGACCCAGTACTTC
CDR3 protein: CASFLVETQYF

V gene: TRBV7-9
clone size: .
D gene: .
J gene: TRBJ1-2
CDR3 DNA: TGTGCCAGCAGCTTAGAGGCAGGTCTGGGCCCTAACTATGGCTACACCTTC
CDR3 protein: CASSLEAGLGPNYGYTF

V gene: TRBV2
clone size: once
D gene: TRBD1
J gene: TRBJ2-1
CDR3 DNA: TGTGCCAGCAAGAGTCAGGGGGTCAATGAGCAGTTCTTC
CDR3 protein: CASKSQGVNEQFF

V gene: TRBV19
clone size: .
D gene: .
J gene: TRBJ2-1
CDR3 DNA: TGTGCCACTCGTACGGGTTATGAGCAGTTCTTC
CDR3 protein: CATRTGYEQFF

V gene: TRBV5-1
clone size: .
D gene: .
J gene: TRBJ2-7
CDR3 DNA: TGCGCCAGCAGCCCATCGCTAGCGAGCTACGAGCAGTACTTC
CDR3 protein: CASSPSLASYEQYF

V gene: TRBV9
clone size: .
D gene: TRBD1
J gene: TRBJ1-1
CDR3 DNA: TGTGCCAGCAGCGTTGGAGGGGGCTGGGACACTGAAGCTTTCTTT
CDR3 protein: CASSVGGGWDTEAFF

V gene: TRBV11-3
clone size: .
D gene: TRBD1
J gene: TRBJ2-7
CDR3 DNA: TGTGCCAGCAGCCCCGACAGGGGGCTCTCCTACGAGCAGTACTTC
CDR3 protein: CASSPDRGLSYEQYF

V gene: TRBV4-1
clone size: .
D gene: .
J gene: TRBJ2-3
CDR3 DNA: TGCGCCAGCAGCCAAGATGATGGCGGGGTGGGTACAGATACGCAGTATTTT
CDR3 protein: CASSQDDGGVGTDTQYF

V gene: TRBV18
clone size: once
D gene: .
J gene: TRBJ1-5
CDR3 DNA: TGTGCCAGCTCGGTTACATACCGGGTCGATCAGCCCCAGCATTTT
CDR3 protein: CASSVTYRVDQPQHF

V gene: TRBV7-9
clone size: .
D gene: TRBD1
J gene: TRBJ2-1
CDR3 DNA: TGTGCCAGCAGCGTAGGACAGGGGAATGAGCAGTTCTTC
CDR3 protein: CASSVGQGNEQFF

V gene: TRBV11-2
clone size: .
D gene: .
J gene: TRBJ2-7
CDR3 DNA: TGTGCCAGCAGCTTCTCCGCGGGCTCCTACGAGCAGTACTTC
CDR3 protein: CASSFSAGSYEQYF

V gene: TRBV19
clone size: .
D gene: .
J gene: TRBJ1-4
CDR3 DNA: TGTGCCAGTAGTCCTGTTGATTTGCGTGAAAAACTGTTTTTT
CDR3 protein: CASSPVDLREKLFF

V gene: TRBV19
clone size: .
D gene: .
J gene: TRBJ2-4
CDR3 DNA: TGTGCCAGTAGTGTTAGGGGCAGACGGAACATTCAGTACTTC
CDR3 protein: CASSVRGRRNIQYF

V gene: TRBV28
clone size: .
D gene: .
J gene: TRBJ2-7
CDR3 DNA: TGTGCCAGCAGTAGCCAAAGAAGGCAGTACTTC
CDR3 protein: CASSSQRRQYF

V gene: TRBV6-5
clone size: .
D gene: .
J gene: TRBJ1-2
CDR3 DNA: TGTGCCAGCAGTACGACTGGTTATGGCTACACCTTC
CDR3 protein: CASSTTGYGYTF

V gene: TRBV5-1
clone size: .
D gene: .
J gene: TRBJ2-7
CDR3 DNA: TGCGCCAGCACCTCTGGAGTCTCCCCCAGGGGCCACGAGCAGTACTTC
CDR3 protein: CASTSGVSPRGHEQYF

V gene: TRBV7-6
clone size: .
D gene: .
J gene: TRBJ2-3
CDR3 DNA: TGTGCCAGCAGCTCCTCCGAGTTCAGCACAGATACGCAGTATTTT
CDR3 protein: CASSSSEFSTDTQYF

V gene: TRBV4-1
clone size: .
D gene: TRBD2
J gene: TRBJ2-1
CDR3 DNA: TGCGCCAGCAGCTCAATAGCGGGGGGGACGAACAATGAGCAGTTCTTC
CDR3 protein: CASSSIAGGTNNEQFF

V gene: TRBV6-5
clone size: once
D gene: .
J gene: TRBJ2-3
CDR3 DNA: TGTGCCAGCAGAAGCTCTAGTGTTTCCGATACGCAGTATTTT
CDR3 protein: CASRSSSVSDTQYF

V gene: TRBV6-6
clone size: .
D gene: .
J gene: TRBJ1-3
CDR3 DNA: TGTGCCAGCGCGGTTGCTGGAAACACCATATATTTT
CDR3 protein: CASAVAGNTIYF

V gene: TRBV6-6
clone size: .
D gene: .
J gene: TRBJ1-1
CDR3 DNA: TGTGCCAGCAGTTTTTTTAATTTGAACACTGAAGCTTTCTTT
CDR3 protein: CASSFFNLNTEAFF

V gene: TRBV9
clone size: .
D gene: TRBD2
J gene: TRBJ2-7
CDR3 DNA: TGTGCCAGCAGCGTCCATCCCATCGGGGTAGCGGGCTCCTACGAGCAGTACTTC
CDR3 protein: CASSVHPIGVAGSYEQYF

V gene: TRBV7-2
clone size: .
D gene: .
J gene: TRBJ1-1
CDR3 DNA: TGTGCCGGGGGCAGGCTGATGAACACTGAAGCTTTCTTT
CDR3 protein: CAGGRLMNTEAFF

V gene: TRBV5-1
clone size: .
D gene: TRBD1
J gene: TRBJ1-1
CDR3 DNA: TGCGCCAGCAGCTTGTTAAGGGGACAGGGTGAAGAGACTGAAGCTTTCTTT
CDR3 protein: CASSLLRGQGEETEAFF

V gene: TRBV15
clone size: .
D gene: .
J gene: TRBJ2-2
CDR3 DNA: TGTGCCACCATGCCGAGGGCAGGGAACACCGGGGAGCTGTTTTTT
CDR3 protein: CATMPRAGNTGELFF

V gene: TRBV11-3
clone size: .
D gene: TRBD1
J gene: TRBJ2-3
CDR3 DNA: TGTGCCAGCAGCCAGGGACAGCCTAGCACAGATACGCAGTATTTT
CDR3 protein: CASSQGQPSTDTQYF

V gene: TRBV27
clone size: once
D gene: .
J gene: TRBJ1-1
CDR3 DNA: TGTGCCAGCAGTTTATCGAGGCCAGCCCTTGGGAACACTGAAGCTTTCTTT
CDR3 protein: CASSLSRPALGNTEAFF

V gene: TRBV9
clone size: .
D gene: .
J gene: TRBJ2-7
CDR3 DNA: TGTGCCAGCAGCGTAGAGGGGGGGAACCCCTACGAGCAGTACTTC
CDR3 protein: CASSVEGGNPYEQYF

V gene: TRBV27
clone size: .
D gene: .
J gene: TRBJ2-7
CDR3 DNA: TGTGCCAGCAGTTTATCGACAGGTTACTCCTACGAGCAGTACTTC
CDR3 protein: CASSLSTGYSYEQYF

V gene: TRBV27
clone size: .
D gene: TRBD2
J gene: TRBJ2-7
CDR3 DNA: TGTGCCAGCAGTCGGGGGGGGGTGGTTAACTCCTACGAGCAGTACTTC
CDR3 protein: CASSRGGVVNSYEQYF

V gene: TRBV12-5
clone size: .
D gene: .
J gene: TRBJ1-1
CDR3 DNA: TGTGCTAGTGGTCCCGTCAACAGAAACACTGAAGCTTTCTTT
CDR3 protein: CASGPVNRNTEAFF

V gene: TRBV27
clone size: .
D gene: .
J gene: TRBJ2-7
CDR3 DNA: TGTGCCAGCAGTCCAACACCATGGGGCCAAGGGTACGAGCAGTACTTC
CDR3 protein: CASSPTPWGQGYEQYF